What follows is one TCR beta chain and its context. As yet, its antigen is unknown. The sample originates from a study of cytomegalovirus exposure and HLA in healthy donors. Germline CDR1 and CDR2: SQVTM and ANQGSEA. Germline trimming cut 6 bases from V and 5 bases from J; bases unmatched to any gene: 14. The CDR3 covers 17 residues. General observations from the study: The listing of 150 to 200 TCR beta chains classed them as cytomegalovirus-associated.

The donors were members of the validation cohort, which comprised 120 subjects and was separate from the first cohort of fewer than 700 subjects. Generated by immunoSEQ multiplex PCR, the TCRdb table keeps only in-frame clones and is missing some. Here the sample spans about 120,000 clones, roughly nine tenths being singletons. The sequenced material came from PBMCs. J is TRBJ2-2 and V is TRBV29-1; TRBD2 matches at 11 bases. This receptor was identified in a woman aged 18-29 years in good health and CMV-seronegative. The DNA for the CDR3 is TGCAGCGTCTATCCCTTGGGTAGCGGGAGGGAAACCGGGGAGCTGTTTTTT. It translates to CSVYPLGSGRETGELFF.